Following are 11 T cell receptor beta chains from one sample sequenced in a study of T cell changes during pregnancy in multiple sclerosis. Only in-frame clones appear in the TCRdb table, and some are missing; sequencing was by immunoSEQ multiplex PCR. The table includes approximately 84,000 clones, 94% detected once. The sequencing used peripheral blood, collected in the second trimester of pregnancy. These receptors all stem from a female donor in good health, enrolled as a control in a pregnancy study.

Here the CDR3 DNA reads TGTGCCAGCAGGGACAGGGGAACTGGAAACACCATATATTTT. Translating it yields CASRDRGTGNTIYF. The rearrangement joins TRBV5-4 to TRBJ1-3; 9 bases match TRBD1. The CDR3 loop spans 14 amino acids. Germline V CDR1 and CDR2: SGHNT, YYREEE (reference sequence). V lost 5 bases, J lost 2 bases, and 2 bases stayed unmatched. The complete variable domain, with remaining parts taken from reference TRBV5-4 and TRBJ1-3, reads ETGVTQSPTHLIKTRGQQVTLRCSSQSGHNTVSWYQQALGQGPQFIFQYYREEENGRGNFPPRFSGLQFPNYSSELNVNALELDDSALYLCASRDRGTGNTIYFGEGSWLTVV.

The rearrangement uses TRBV5-6 and TRBJ2-2; maybe TRBD2 (5 bases). The CDR3 length is 18 residues. CDR1 is SGHDT and CDR2 is YYEEEE in the germline V gene. The V end lost 6 bases, the J end lost 5 bases, and 26 bases lay between the germline ends. CDR3 loop: CASTPATGSKSGTGELFF. DNA for the CDR3: TGTGCCAGCACCCCGGCGACGGGATCCAAGTCGGGGACCGGGGAGCTGTTTTTT.

The rearrangement uses TRBV6-1 and TRBJ1-2; D remains ambiguous. The CDR3 is 13 amino acids. The germline V gene encodes CDR1 MNHNS and CDR2 SASEGT. Deletions cut 6 bases from V and 0 bases from J, with 8 bases between. The CDR3 region has the DNA TGTGCCAGCAGAGAACCAGCTAACTATGGCTACACCTTC. This gives the protein CASREPANYGYTF.

The genes are TRBV4-1 and TRBJ1-1; 7 positions match TRBD1. Per the germline V gene, CDR1 is MGHRA and CDR2 is YSYEKL. The CDR3 runs 18 residues. V was pared by 0 bases and J by 5 bases, with 15 bases of the junction left unmatched. The CDR3 DNA is TGCGCCAGCAGCCAAGATCGGGACTTAGGGGGCGCCCCGACTGAAGCTTTCTTT. The encoded protein is CASSQDRDLGGAPTEAFF.

This clone was recorded only once. The V gene is TRBV6-6, the J gene TRBJ1-4; TRBD1 matches 11 bases. The length of the CDR3 is 14 residues. Germline loops: CDR1 MNHNY, CDR2 SVGAGI (reference sequence). After removal of 7 bases from V and 15 bases from J, the junction contained 13 bases not matched to a gene. CDR3 nucleotide sequence: TGTGCCAGCACTACCGGGACAGGGGGACTTGAATTGTTTTTT. Its translation: CASTTGTGGLELFF.

For the CDR3, the DNA is TGTGCCAGCAGTTTAGACAACTACAATGAGCAGTTCTTC. The encoded protein is CASSLDNYNEQFF. This rearrangement joins TRBV28 to TRBJ2-1; D not certain. V was cut by 2 bases and J by 3 bases, with 5 bases left in between. This CDR3 spans 13 amino acids. The germline V gene has CDR1 MDHEN and CDR2 SYDVKM.

This clone has a single count. The chain is built from TRBV5-6 and TRBJ2-7; possibly TRBD2 for D (6 bases). Germline V gives CDR1 SGHDT, CDR2 YYEEEE. The CDR3 extends over 13 amino acids. Deletions cut 5 bases from V and 1 base from J, with 10 bases between. CDR3 sequence reads: CASSRSGSYEQYF. DNA for the CDR3: TGTGCCAGCAGTCGCAGCGGGTCCTACGAGCAGTACTTC.

The chain combines TRBV27 with TRBJ2-1, with TRBD2 matching 8 bases. Germline V gene lookup returns CDR1 MNHEY and CDR2 SMNVEV (reference sequence). The J segment lost 0 bases and the V segment lost 7 bases, leaving 5 bases of the junction unmatched. This CDR3 has 15 residues. The CDR3 sequence: CASTPGTSSYNEQFF. The CDR3 DNA follows: TGTGCCAGCACCCCCGGGACTAGCTCCTACAATGAGCAGTTCTTC.

The J gene is TRBJ2-2, the V gene TRBV7-6; the match to TRBD1 covers 9 bases. The V and J ends lost 1 base and 3 bases, in that order; junction bases with no gene match: 3. The CDR3 extends over 16 amino acids. The germline CDR1 and CDR2 sequences are SGHVS and FNYEAQ. CDR3 coding DNA: TGTGCCAGCAGCTTAGTCCGGACAGGGGACACCGGGGAGCTGTTTTTT. Protein: CASSLVRTGDTGELFF.

The V gene is TRBV7-8, the J gene TRBJ2-5, with TRBD2 as a possible D gene (5 bases). V lost 5 bases and J 5 bases, leaving 9 bases between the germline ends. The germline V gene encodes CDR1 SGHVS and CDR2 FQNEAQ. The length of the CDR3 is 12 residues. The CDR3 reads CASSARGETQYF. CDR3 nucleotides: TGTGCCAGCAGCGCCCGAGGGGAGACCCAGTACTTC. Full variable domain (rest looked up from reference TRBV7-8 and TRBJ2-5): GAGVSQSPRYKVAKRGQDVALRCDPISGHVSLFWYQQALGQGPEFLTYFQNEAQLDKSGLPSDRFFAERPEGSVSTLKIQRTQQEDSAVYLCASSARGETQYFGPGTRLLVL.

This chain joins TRBV28 and TRBJ2-7, with D perhaps TRBD1 (5 bases). Trimming left V 1 base short and J 7 bases short, with 11 bases between. Germline CDR1 and CDR2: MDHEN and SYDVKM. The CDR3 contains 13 residues. CDR3 sequence (DNA): TGTGCCAGCAGTTTATCTGGCAGGGTGGAGCAGTACTTC. This sequence encodes CASSLSGRVEQYF.